This T cell receptor (beta chain) comes out of a study of identical twins. Study-wide points: Insertions ran lower in abundant cord blood beta clonotypes, though not in memory repertoires. There was an excess of low generation probability in the out-of-frame alpha sequences that twins shared. Out-of-frame TCR alpha sharing observed in monozygotic twins exceeded model estimates.

Trimming left V 3 bases short and J 5 bases short, with 17 bases between. The CDR3 consists of 16 residues. MiXCR, run by TCRdb on the 5' RACE reads, gives a single entry per CDR3 protein. Of 690,000 or so distinct CDR3 sequences listed, 8.6% are singletons. This clonotype appeared a few times. Its specificity is unknown. This same sample was also part of a study on yellow fever vaccine responses in identical twins. From that second work: Reportedly, twins' vaccine T cell responses looked partly convergent and partly personalized.

Sequenced: PBMCs. The chain combines TRBV12-3 or TRBV12-4 with TRBJ2-1; D is uncertain. This sequence originates from a woman under 30 in good health. The CDR3 coding sequence is TGTGCCAGCAGTTTGTTTGGAAGGAATGTGGACAATGAGCAGTTCTTC. It specifies CASSLFGRNVDNEQFF.